Described below is a single T cell receptor (beta chain) sequence and its context. This specimen belongs to a study of T cell repertoires in ileal Crohn's disease. Study details: Postoperative therapy was given to about half: 11 thiopurines, around 17 anti-TNF agents. M0 samples are biopsies from inflamed ileum in the resection specimen.

The data were produced by immunoSEQ multiplex PCR, yet TCRdb's version contains in-frame clones alone and is incomplete. The sample lists roughly 10,000 clones, roughly 84% occurring once. The CDR3 runs to 15 residues. Time point of the sample: inflamed ileum from the surgical specimen. Included were adult ileal or ileocolonic Crohn's patients indicated for ileocolonic resection. What was sequenced was ileal tissue. This TCR derives from an adult with Crohn's disease. The chain links TRBV21-1 to TRBJ2-7; whether TRBD2, the table's D call, matches the DNA was not checked. TRBV21-1 counts as a pseudogene. The CDR3 reads CASSLLAGGPYEQYV. DNA for the CDR3: TGTGCCAGCAGCCTTCTAGCGGGAGGGCCCTACGAGCAGTACGTC.